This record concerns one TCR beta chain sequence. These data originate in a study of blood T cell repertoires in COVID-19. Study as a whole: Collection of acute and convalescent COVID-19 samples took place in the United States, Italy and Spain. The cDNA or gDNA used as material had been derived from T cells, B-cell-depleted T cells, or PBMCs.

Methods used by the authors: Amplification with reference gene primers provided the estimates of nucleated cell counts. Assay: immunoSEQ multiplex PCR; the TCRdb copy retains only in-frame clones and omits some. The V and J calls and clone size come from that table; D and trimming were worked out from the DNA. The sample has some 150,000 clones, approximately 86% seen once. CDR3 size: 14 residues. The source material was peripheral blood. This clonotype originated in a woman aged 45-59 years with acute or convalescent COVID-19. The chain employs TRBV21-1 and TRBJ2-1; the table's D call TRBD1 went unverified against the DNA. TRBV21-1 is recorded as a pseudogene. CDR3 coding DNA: TGTGCCAGCAGCAAAGCGCAGGGGTTCCATGAGCAGTTCTTC. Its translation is CASSKAQGFHEQFF.